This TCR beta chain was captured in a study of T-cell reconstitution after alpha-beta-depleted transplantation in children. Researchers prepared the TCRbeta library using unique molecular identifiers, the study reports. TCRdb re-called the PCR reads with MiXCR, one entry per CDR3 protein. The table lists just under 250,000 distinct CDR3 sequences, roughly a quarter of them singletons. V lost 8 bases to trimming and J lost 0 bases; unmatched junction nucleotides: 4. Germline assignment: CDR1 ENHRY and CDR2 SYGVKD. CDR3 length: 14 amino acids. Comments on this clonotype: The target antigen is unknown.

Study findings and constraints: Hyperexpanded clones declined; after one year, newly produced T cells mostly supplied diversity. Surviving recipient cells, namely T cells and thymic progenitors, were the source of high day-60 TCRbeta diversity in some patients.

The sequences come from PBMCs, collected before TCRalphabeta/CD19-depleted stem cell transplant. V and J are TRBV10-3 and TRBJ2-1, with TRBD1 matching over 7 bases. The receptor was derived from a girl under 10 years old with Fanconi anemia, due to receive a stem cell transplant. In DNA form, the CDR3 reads TGTGCCATCCAGACAGGGTCCTCCTACAATGAGCAGTTCTTC. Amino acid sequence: CAIQTGSSYNEQFF.